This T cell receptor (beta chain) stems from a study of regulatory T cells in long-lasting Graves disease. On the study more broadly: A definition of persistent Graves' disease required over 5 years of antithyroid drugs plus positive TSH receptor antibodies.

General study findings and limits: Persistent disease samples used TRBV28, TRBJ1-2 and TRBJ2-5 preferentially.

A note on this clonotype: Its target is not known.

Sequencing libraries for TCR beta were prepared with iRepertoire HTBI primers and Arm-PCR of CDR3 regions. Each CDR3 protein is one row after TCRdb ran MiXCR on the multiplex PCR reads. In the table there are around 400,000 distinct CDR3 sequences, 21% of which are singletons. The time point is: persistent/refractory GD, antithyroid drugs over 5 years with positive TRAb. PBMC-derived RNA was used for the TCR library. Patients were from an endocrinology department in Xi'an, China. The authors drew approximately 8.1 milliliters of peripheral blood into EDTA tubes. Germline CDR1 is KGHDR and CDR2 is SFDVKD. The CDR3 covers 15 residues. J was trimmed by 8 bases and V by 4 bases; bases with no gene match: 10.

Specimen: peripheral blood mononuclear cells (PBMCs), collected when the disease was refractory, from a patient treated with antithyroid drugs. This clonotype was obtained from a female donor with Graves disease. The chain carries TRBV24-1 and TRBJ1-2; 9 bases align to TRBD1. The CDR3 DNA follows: TGTGCCACCAGTGACCCCGGGACAGGGTCGCACGGCTACACCTTC. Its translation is CATSDPGTGSHGYTF.